These 5 T cell receptor beta chains originate from one sample sequenced in a study of blood T cell repertoires in COVID-19. Libraries were prepared by immunoSEQ multiplex PCR; TCRdb keeps only in-frame clonotypes and omits some of them. Of 140,000 to 150,000 clones in the sample, 75% to 85% were seen once. Sequenced sample: peripheral blood. The receptors here all came from a man aged 70-80 years who had recovered from COVID-19.

This clone showed up just once. The V call is TRBV9, the J call TRBJ1-3, with a tentative D call TRBD1 (6 bases). The V end lost 0 bases, the J end lost 0 bases, and 10 bases lay between the germline ends. There are 16 residues in the CDR3. From germline, CDR1 is SGDLS and CDR2 YYNGEE. CDR3: CASSVDRANSGNTIYF. In nucleotides, the CDR3 is TGTGCCAGCAGCGTAGACAGGGCCAACTCTGGAAACACCATATATTTT.

The chain is built from TRBV15 and TRBJ2-4; TRBD1 aligns across 7 bases. Germline loops: CDR1 LNHNV, CDR2 YYDKDF (reference sequence). This CDR3 contains 15 residues. The ends lost 0 bases at V and 8 bases at J; junction bases unmatched: 7. CDR3 sequence: CATSRDPGGRDIQYF. CDR3 in DNA: TGTGCCACCAGCAGAGATCCAGGGGGAAGGGACATTCAGTACTTC.

J is TRBJ2-2 and V is TRBV7-9; D gene ambiguous. Germline loops: CDR1 SEHNR, CDR2 FQNEAQ (reference sequence). The CDR3 consists of 14 residues. Between the trimmed V and J ends, which lost 5 bases and 0 bases, there was a span of 7 bases. The CDR3 protein is CASSPYSNTGELFF. The CDR3 DNA reads as TGTGCCAGCAGCCCCTACTCGAACACCGGGGAGCTGTTTTTT. Looking up the rest from reference TRBV7-9 and TRBJ2-2 gives the full variable domain: DTGVSQNPRHKITKRGQNVTFRCDPISEHNRLYWYRQTLGQGPEFLTYFQNEAQLEKSRLLSDRFSAERPKGSFSTLEIQRTEQGDSAMYLCASSPYSNTGELFFGEGSRLTVL.

The chain is built from TRBV30 and TRBJ2-5; tentatively, D is TRBD1 (5 bases). Trimming took off 3 bases at V and 5 bases at J, with 16 bases between the two ends. Germline CDR1 is GTSNPN and CDR2 is SVGIG (reference sequence). CDR3 length: 14 residues. CDR3 DNA sequence: TGTGCCTGGAGACAGGTTAGACCAGTGGAGACCCAGTACTTC. Translating it yields CAWRQVRPVETQYF.

The genes are TRBV6-5 and TRBJ2-7; TRBD1 aligns across 8 bases. V shed 6 bases and J 1 base; nucleotides not matched to a gene: 5. This CDR3 has 14 residues. Germline CDR1 and CDR2: MNHEY and SVGAGI. The CDR3 DNA sequence: TGTGCCAGCAGGCCGGGACAGGAGTCCTACGAGCAGTACTTC. Amino acid sequence: CASRPGQESYEQYF.